This T cell receptor beta chain was recorded in a study of shared clonotypes between healthy human individuals (dated by TCRdb to the early 2020s). As for the study more broadly: The cohort comprised a couple of women and a few men aged 18 to 49 years. To estimate repertoire size and how much clonotype sharing occurs between individuals, the study deeply sequenced the blood TCR repertoires of several healthy adults. For each donor, CD4 naive and CD4 memory were each given three plates, CD8 naive was given two plates, and CD8 memory was given one plate. Per donor, leukapheresis produced somewhere between about 0.8 and 9 billion PBMCs. Different laboratories and diverse techniques were used to prepare libraries and sequence TCR repertoires, to increase sequencing depth and limit assay-specific biases.

For the CD8 naive samples, CD45RO-negative cells were positively selected for CCR7, yielding a CD45RA+CCR7+ population from which TemRA cells were excluded. The donors were healthy, HIV-negative adults with no recently reported acute infections or vaccinations. All donors were Caucasian adults living in Nashville, Tennessee, USA. After blood collection by leukapheresis, PBMCs were isolated using Ficoll-Histopaque density gradient centrifugation and then cryopreserved in the vapor phase of liquid nitrogen. Analytical flow cytometry was used to check the purity and quantity of each magnetically sorted T cell population. Genomic DNA was isolated from every sorted fraction and measured by UV absorbance on a Nanodrop 2000c. TCR CDR3 regions were amplified from genomic DNA by multiplex PCR using the deep immunoSEQ assay. Extracted genomic DNA from each cell subset was distributed evenly across all wells of several immunoSEQ 96-well plates, and each plate was treated as a replicate. Each replicate PCR for sorted subsets received about 210 ng genomic DNA, equal to tens of thousands of T cell genomes. The purified libraries were quantified using a Qubit 3.0 fluorometer, sized with a Bioanalyzer 2100, and then quantified again using the KAPA Library Quantification kit. Every immunoSEQ 96-well plate was sequenced on a separate single-read 150-cycle Illumina NextSeq 550 flow cell. Under the source paper's analysis protocol: Because the immunoSEQ output held only junctional sequences and lacked quality scores, the filtering could not match the filtering applied to full-length reads. To assign V/J genes and CDR3, sequences were annotated using PyIR, a Python wrapper for IgBLAST v1.9, with IMGT germline references. Reads were filtered out if the reads had weak V/J assignments (E-value above 1e-6), no CDR3, stop codons, out-of-frame junctions, or ambiguous translated residues. A V3J clonotype was defined by an identical inferred V gene, J gene, and CDR3 amino acid sequence. To compute the percentage overlap between repertoires, the number of shared unique clonotypes was divided by the size of the smaller repertoire. RTK rarefaction, the Chao1 estimator, and Recon v2.1 estimates of unobserved clonotypes were used to assess repertoire richness. For all TCRbeta clonotypes obtained by the gDNA method from a handful of donors, generation probabilities were computed with OLGA. Drawn from immuneACCESS, this table holds only the in-frame rearrangements with V and J called that TCRdb kept. Clones are partly lost; checked studies trace under half to an unresolved V gene and leave the rest unexplained. The V and J calls and clone size come from that table; D and trimming were worked out from the DNA. This sample gives some 800,000 clones in total; nearly 95% of them show up just once. The top ten clonotypes cover nearly 25% of the sample.

Here is what the overall study found, with its caveats: When four donors were compared, the shared fraction of clonotypes was approximately 5% for naive CD4, 3.5% for naive CD8, more than 2% for memory CD4, and less than 0.5% for memory CD8. Pairwise subsampling indicated that sequencing depth was expected to affect the degree of clonotype sharing among donors. Estimated clonotype richness was generally larger for naive than for memory subsets. Because the study included only a small number of donors, the genetic and exposure-history diversity represented was limited. Rarefaction of sorted-subset datasets indicated incomplete sequencing despite the large sequencing depth. Compared with non-shared clonotypes, clonotypes shared by all four sorted-subset donors had higher generation probabilities. Sampling was limited to blood, and TCR repertoires in tissue likely differ from TCR repertoires in blood.

V and J are trimmed by 2 bases and 0 bases, and the gene matches miss 5 bases of the junction. CDR1 is given as MDHEN and CDR2 as SYDVKM, both from the germline V gene. The CDR3 covers 17 residues, taking in both the cysteine and the phenylalanine. The only DNA kept is the CDR3, 51 bases in frame from the first base. Concerning this clone itself: Its antigen is unknown. Base-call qualities are not available, and no considerably larger clone is one nucleotide away.

The receptor was isolated from a man aged 25-45 years in good health. Specimen: naive CD8+ T cells sorted from blood. Sample cell subset or site, as interpreted from the label and publication: CD45RA+CCR7+. Recombination connected TRBV28 to TRBJ2-3; a stretch of 10 junction bases matches TRBD2. CDR3 protein: CASSLPPLAGSTDTQYF. The nucleotide sequence is TGTGCCAGCAGTTTACCCCCACTAGCGGGAAGCACAGATACGCAGTATTTT.